This TCR beta chain originates from a study of CD8 T cells in ankylosing spondylitis. Findings of the study overall: Significant enrichment of disease-linked clones was reportedly seen in matched ankylosing spondylitis synovial fluid. Researchers report that disease-linked clones proved CD8+ and relatively rare in peripheral blood. About 8 highly homologous variants made up a TCR beta motif, and this motif appeared characteristic of ankylosing spondylitis blood. Some motif variants had been reported before (in reactive arthritis synovial fluid and blood).

Looked up from germline, CDR1 is DFQATT and CDR2 is SNEGSKA (reference sequence). V trimming: 5 bases; J trimming: 7 bases; junction bases outside the gene matches: 19. This CDR3 is 16 amino acids long. Only a few counts were recorded for this clonotype. Its antigen is still unknown. 5'-RACE, quantitative and with molecular barcodes, yielded the TCR beta libraries. TCRdb passed the 5' RACE reads through MiXCR, listing each CDR3 protein once. This sample has hundreds of thousands of distinct CDR3 sequences; over 9.5% occur once, and the top ten carry about 0.5%. The origin of this receptor is a male donor with ankylosing spondylitis. The chain has TRBV20-1 and TRBJ2-7, with 8 nucleotides matching TRBD2. Sequencing was performed on blood, either unsorted or a sorted T cell fraction (not recorded which). For the CDR3, the DNA is TGCAGTGCTTGTTCCCTAGCGGGTTGGCTCTTGGAGGAGCAGTACTTC. Its translation: CSACSLAGWLLEEQYF.